These 8 T cell receptor beta chains originate from one sample sequenced in a study of blood T cell repertoires in COVID-19. Repertoires were generated with immunoSEQ multiplex PCR, while TCRdb's copy carries only in-frame clones and drops some. The data contain 250,000 to 350,000 clones, roughly 84% of them singletons. What was sequenced was peripheral blood. The receptors were gathered from a human donor with COVID-19, enrolled during active disease. The donor label of this sample is uncertain.

The V and J genes are TRBV5-1 and TRBJ1-1, with 11 bases fitting TRBD1. Germline trimming cut 4 bases from V and 2 bases from J; bases unmatched to any gene: 1. This CDR3 region has 14 residues. Germline CDR1 reads SGHRS; CDR2 reads YFSETQ. CDR3 region: CASSGTGGNTEAFF. CDR3 DNA sequence: TGCGCCAGCAGCGGGACAGGGGGAAACACTGAAGCTTTCTTT.

This clone was picked up one time. The V call is TRBV5-1, the J call TRBJ2-7, with D hard to call. Germline V gives CDR1 SGHRS, CDR2 YFSETQ. With 0 bases removed from V and 7 bases from J, the gap between germline ends came to 11 bases. This CDR3 has 13 amino acids. Here the CDR3 DNA reads TGCGCCAGCAGCTTGGGGGTCTCAGGTGAGCAGTACTTC. Protein: CASSLGVSGEQYF.

The rearrangement joins TRBV28 to TRBJ1-1; 7 bases are a match to TRBD1. This CDR3 is 13 amino acids long. The V segment lost 5 bases and the J segment 6 bases; nucleotides outside the gene matches: 6. Per the germline V gene, CDR1 is MDHEN and CDR2 is SYDVKM. This chain's CDR3 is CASSESDRAEAFF. Here the CDR3 DNA reads TGTGCCAGCAGTGAAAGTGACAGGGCTGAAGCTTTCTTT.

This clone has just one count. This chain links TRBV6-4 with TRBJ1-1; D is unresolved. The CDR3 loop spans 13 amino acids. V lost 5 bases and J 1 base, leaving 8 bases between the germline ends. Germline V CDR1 and CDR2: MRHNA, SNTAGT. Written as DNA, the CDR3 is TGTGCCAGCAGTCGAGAAAGGAACACTGAAGCTTTCTTT. Its protein is CASSRERNTEAFF.

The rearrangement joins TRBV28 to TRBJ2-7; 8 positions match TRBD2. The CDR3 is 12 residues long. Losses at the gene ends were 4 bases for V and 6 bases for J; bases not matched to a gene: 2. Germline V gene sequence: CDR1 MDHEN, CDR2 SYDVKM. CDR3 residues: CASSSGTSEQYF. CDR3 DNA sequence: TGTGCCAGCAGTTCCGGGACTAGCGAGCAGTACTTC.

The chain recombines TRBV29-1 with TRBJ2-1; 8 bases align to TRBD1. From germline, CDR1 is SQVTM and CDR2 ANQGSEA. Trimming at V came to 4 bases and at J to 5 bases, leaving 4 bases not matched to a gene. CDR3 length equals 13 residues. Written as DNA, the CDR3 is TGCAGCGTTGCGTCGACAGGGGACAATGAGCAGTTCTTC. Translating it yields CSVASTGDNEQFF.

This clone was recorded many times. The chain couples TRBV10-2 to TRBJ2-7, with 8 nucleotides matching TRBD2. The length of the CDR3 is 14 residues. V shed 7 bases and J 6 bases; nucleotides not matched to a gene: 11. Germline assignment: CDR1 WSHSY and CDR2 SAAADI. The CDR3 here is CASNPGLGGPEQYF. CDR3 sequence (DNA): TGCGCCAGCAATCCGGGACTAGGGGGACCCGAGCAGTACTTC.

The chain recombines TRBV2 with TRBJ1-1, with 7 bases that match TRBD1. J gave up 4 bases and V 6 bases, and 11 bases lay outside the gene matches. The germline V gene encodes CDR1 SNHLY and CDR2 FYNNEI. The CDR3 extends over 15 amino acids. CDR3 coding DNA: TGTGCCAGCAGCCTGACCGGACAGGTGGGCACTGAAGCTTTCTTT. This encodes CASSLTGQVGTEAFF.